This T cell receptor (beta chain) was recorded in a study of shared clonotypes between healthy human individuals. Overall study findings and caveats: The small donor group covered limited genetic and exposure diversity.

Assay used: immunoSEQ multiplex PCR; TCRdb lists only in-frame clones, some missing. Of around 1.1 million clones in the sample, around three quarters were seen once. Donors were Caucasian adults residing in Nashville, Tennessee, USA. As to this clone: Its antigen is currently unknown.

This CDR3 spans 13 amino acids. The germline V gene has CDR1 GTSNPN and CDR2 SVGIG (reference sequence). The V end lost 1 base, the J end lost 3 bases, and 7 bases lay between the germline ends. This rearrangement joins TRBV30 to TRBJ1-3; D remains ambiguous. What was sequenced was memory CD4+ T cells from PBMCs. Subset denoted: CD45RA-negative fraction. The TCR sequence derives from a man younger than 35 in good health. Some clones in this sample may be carry-over from other donors' samples. The CDR3 nucleotides are TGTGCCTGGAGTGCGGGGAATGGAAACACCATATATTTT. Amino acids: CAWSAGNGNTIYF.